The entry below gives a single TCR beta chain sequence along with its context. The sample originates from a study of cytomegalovirus exposure and HLA in healthy donors. Study information: Tens of millions of unique TCRs from HLA-typed donors were held in an early release of data.

60 Vbeta and 13 Jbeta primers were used in PCR. Profiled with immunoSEQ multiplex PCR; TCRdb holds only in-frame clones, not every one. This sample has about 160,000 clones; 84% occur once, and the top ten carry around 0.96%. The donors gave bone marrow, and they were healthy. The specimen sequenced was PBMCs. The source is a man aged 25-40 years in good health and CMV-seronegative.

DNA for the CDR3: TGTGCCAGCTCCCTACAAGTAAGAGGTGGTTTTGCTTTCTTT. It specifies CASSLQVRGGFAFF. The chain couples TRBV2 to TRBJ1-1, with D unresolved. V shed 8 bases and J shed 11 bases, with 24 bases lying between them. The CDR3 spans 14 residues. Germline assignment: CDR1 SNHLY and CDR2 FYNNEI.